This TCR beta chain originates from a study of blood T cell repertoires in COVID-19. Across the study: Samples of COVID-19 (acute and convalescent) were obtained from the United States, Italy and Spain.

Per the original data handling: How many nucleated cells were present was estimated from reference gene primer amplification. Profiling relied on immunoSEQ multiplex PCR, and the TCRdb table lists in-frame clones only, not all of them. That table supplies the V and J calls and clone size; D and trimming were determined from the DNA. The table records 85,000 to 100,000 clones, around 75% of them present only once. Germline values: CDR1 SGHRS, CDR2 YFSETQ. The CDR3 runs 14 residues. V shed 0 bases and J shed 0 bases, with 6 bases lying between them. The chain links TRBV5-1 to TRBJ2-5; D is unresolved. Sequenced: peripheral blood. The sequence was obtained from a human donor in a cohort sampled during active COVID-19. For the CDR3, the DNA is TGCGCCAGCAGCTTGGGAGTAAACCAAGAGACCCAGTACTTC. Translation: CASSLGVNQETQYF.